Listed below are T cell receptor beta chains from one sample, sequenced in a study of neurological immune-mediated disorders. One entry per CDR3 protein results from TCRdb running MiXCR on the 5' RACE reads. The sample includes 90,000 to 100,000 distinct CDR3 sequences, around 3.3% of them seen just once. Sequenced sample: PBMCs. These receptors were taken from a woman aged 18-35 years with multiple sclerosis. The CDR3 runs from the conserved cysteine through the conserved F or W. Each record gives: V gene, D gene, J gene, clone size, CDR3 DNA, CDR3 protein. D genes are given only for firm matches. The size field reads once, few or many counts, or a class when the clone is expanded.

TRBV7-2	.	TRBJ2-7	many	TGTGCCAGCAGCGCCGATAGGGGGGCGAACGAGCAGTACTTC	CASSADRGANEQYF
TRBV27	.	TRBJ2-7	many	TGTGCCAGCAGTTTCCGCAGGCGGAGTAGCTTC	CASSFRRRSSF
TRBV24-1	TRBD1	TRBJ1-3	many	TGTGCCACCAGTGTCGGGACAGGGGCTGGAAACACCATATATTTT	CATSVGTGAGNTIYF
TRBV7-9	.	TRBJ2-2	many	TGTGCCAGCGACCGCCCAACCGGGGAGCTGTTTTTT	CASDRPTGELFF
TRBV20-1	TRBD2	TRBJ2-1	many	TGCAGTGCGTGGACTAGCGGGCATCCGAACAATGAGCAGTTCTTC	CSAWTSGHPNNEQFF
TRBV30	.	TRBJ1-2	few	TGTGCCTGGAGTGTACTAGGCAGATCCTATGGCTACACCTTC	CAWSVLGRSYGYTF
TRBV4-2	.	TRBJ2-7	many	TGTGCCAGCAGCAAAGAGGAAGTGGGCGGCCACGAGCAGTACTTC	CASSKEEVGGHEQYF
TRBV7-2	TRBD1	TRBJ1-2	many	TGTGCCAGCAGCCCCTCAGGGGGGGCTCCCACCTTC	CASSPSGGAPTF
TRBV5-1	.	TRBJ2-7	many	TGCGCCAGCCGTTTCAGCACCTACGAGCAGTACTTC	CASRFSTYEQYF
TRBV12-3/TRBV12-4	TRBD2	TRBJ2-2	many	TGTGCCAGCAGTATGACTAGCGGGAGAATCACCGGGGAGCTGTTTTTT	CASSMTSGRITGELFF
TRBV10-3	.	TRBJ1-1	many	TGTGCCATCAGGTATAGGGGTAGTCCTTCTAACACTGAAGCTTTCTTT	CAIRYRGSPSNTEAFF
TRBV6-2/TRBV6-3	TRBD1	TRBJ2-3	many	TGTGCCAGCACCAACAGGGGGCAACGAGATACGCAGTATTTT	CASTNRGQRDTQYF
TRBV12-3/TRBV12-4	.	TRBJ1-2	many	TGTGCCAGCATGGGGCCCTTAGCTAACTATGGCTACACCTTC	CASMGPLANYGYTF
TRBV15	.	TRBJ1-4	many	TGTGCCACCAGCAGAGATTTTGGGGGGGAGAATGAAAAACTGTTTTTT	CATSRDFGGENEKLFF
TRBV29-1	.	TRBJ1-6	many	TGCAGCGCCGCGACTGAGAATAATTCACCCCTCCACTTT	CSAATENNSPLHF